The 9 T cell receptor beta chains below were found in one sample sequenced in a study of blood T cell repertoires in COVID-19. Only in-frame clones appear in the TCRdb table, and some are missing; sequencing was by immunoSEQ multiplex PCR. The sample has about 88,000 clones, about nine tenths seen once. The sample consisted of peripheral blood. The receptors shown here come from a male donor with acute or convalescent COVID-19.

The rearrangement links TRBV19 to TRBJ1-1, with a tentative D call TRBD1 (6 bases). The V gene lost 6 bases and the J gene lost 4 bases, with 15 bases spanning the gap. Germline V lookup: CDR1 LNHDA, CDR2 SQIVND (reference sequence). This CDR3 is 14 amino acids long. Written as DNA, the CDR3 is TGTGCCAGTAGCCGTAACAGGGACGGCACTGAAGCTTTCTTT. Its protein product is CASSRNRDGTEAFF.

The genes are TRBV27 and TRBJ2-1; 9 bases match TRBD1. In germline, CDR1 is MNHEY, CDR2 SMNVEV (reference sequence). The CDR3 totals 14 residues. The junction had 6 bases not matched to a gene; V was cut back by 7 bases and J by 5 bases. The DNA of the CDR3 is TGTGCCAGCAAACAGGGGGCAGGAAACAATGAGCAGTTCTTC. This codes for CASKQGAGNNEQFF.

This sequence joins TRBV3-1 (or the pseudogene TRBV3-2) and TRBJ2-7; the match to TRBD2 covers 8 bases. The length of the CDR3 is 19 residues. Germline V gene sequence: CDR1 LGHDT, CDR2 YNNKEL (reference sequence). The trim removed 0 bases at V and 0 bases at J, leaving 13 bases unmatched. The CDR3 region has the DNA TGTGCCAGCAGCCAAGATATTGCGGGGGGTGCCCGAATCTCCTACGAGCAGTACTTC. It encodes CASSQDIAGGARISYEQYF.

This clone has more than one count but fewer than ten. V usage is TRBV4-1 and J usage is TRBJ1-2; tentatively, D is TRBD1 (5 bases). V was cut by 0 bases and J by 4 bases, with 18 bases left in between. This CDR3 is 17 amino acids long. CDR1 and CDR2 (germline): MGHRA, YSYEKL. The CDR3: CASSQELSGGLGYGYTF. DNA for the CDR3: TGCGCCAGCAGCCAAGAATTGTCGGGGGGTTTGGGCTATGGCTACACCTTC.

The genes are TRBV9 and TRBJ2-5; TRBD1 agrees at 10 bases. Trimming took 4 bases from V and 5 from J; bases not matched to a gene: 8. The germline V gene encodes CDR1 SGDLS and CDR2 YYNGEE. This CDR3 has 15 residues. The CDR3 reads CASSIRQGAGETQYF. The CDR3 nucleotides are TGTGCCAGCAGCATAAGACAGGGGGCAGGGGAGACCCAGTACTTC.

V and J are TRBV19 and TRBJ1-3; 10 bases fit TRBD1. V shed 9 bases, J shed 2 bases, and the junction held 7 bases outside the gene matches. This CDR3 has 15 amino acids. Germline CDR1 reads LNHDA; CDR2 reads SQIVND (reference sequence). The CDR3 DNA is TGTGCCAGCAGTCCGGGACAGGGGACTGGAAACACCATATATTTT. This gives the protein CASSPGQGTGNTIYF.

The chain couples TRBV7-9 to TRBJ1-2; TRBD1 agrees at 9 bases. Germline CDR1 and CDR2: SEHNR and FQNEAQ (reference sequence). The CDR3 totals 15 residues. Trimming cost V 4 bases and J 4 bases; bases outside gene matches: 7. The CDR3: CASSSWTGESYGYTF. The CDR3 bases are TGTGCCAGCAGCTCATGGACAGGGGAAAGCTATGGCTACACCTTC.

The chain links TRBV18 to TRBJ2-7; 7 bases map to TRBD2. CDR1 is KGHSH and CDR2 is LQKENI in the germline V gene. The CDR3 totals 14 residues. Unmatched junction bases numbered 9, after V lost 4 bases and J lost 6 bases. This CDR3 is CASSRGGFGAEQYF. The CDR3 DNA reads TGTGCCAGCTCACGCGGGGGTTTTGGTGCCGAGCAGTACTTC. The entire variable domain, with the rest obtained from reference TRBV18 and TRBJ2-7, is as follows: NAGVMQNPRHLVRRRGQEARLRCSPMKGHSHVYWYRQLPEEGLKFMVYLQKENIIDESGMPKERFSAEFPKEGPSILRIQQVVRGDSAAYFCASSRGGFGAEQYFGPGTRLTVT.

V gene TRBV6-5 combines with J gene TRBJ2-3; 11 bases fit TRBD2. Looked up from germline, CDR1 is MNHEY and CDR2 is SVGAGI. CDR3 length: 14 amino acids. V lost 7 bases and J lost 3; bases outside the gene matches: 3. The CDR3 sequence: CASNPSGGTDTQYF. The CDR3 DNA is TGTGCCAGCAACCCTAGCGGGGGGACAGATACGCAGTATTTT.